A single sample gave rise to the 8 T cell receptor beta chains below, sequenced in a study of blood T cell repertoires in COVID-19. The assay was immunoSEQ multiplex PCR, and TCRdb's table has in-frame clones only and misses some. The repertoire holds around 170,000 clones, with around 80% as singletons. Sequenced sample: peripheral blood. Receptors were obtained from a man in his thirties or forties with active or convalescent COVID-19.

The chain couples TRBV5-1 to TRBJ2-2; 9 positions match TRBD2. Trimming removed 6 bases from V and 3 bases from J; junction bases left unmatched: 12. The length of the CDR3 is 17 residues. CDR1 is SGHRS and CDR2 is YFSETQ in the germline V gene. Written as DNA, the CDR3 is TGCGCCAGCATCCAGACCAGCGGGGGGCGATACACCGGGGAGCTGTTTTTT. The encoded protein is CASIQTSGGRYTGELFF.

The CDR3: CASSGTSGTDTQYF. CDR3 DNA: TGTGCCAGTAGTGGGACTAGCGGCACAGATACGCAGTATTTT. This chain joins TRBV19 and TRBJ2-3; 10 bases match TRBD2. Losses at the gene ends were 5 bases for V and 1 base for J; bases not matched to a gene: 0. The germline V gene encodes CDR1 LNHDA and CDR2 SQIVND (reference sequence). CDR3 size: 14 residues. The variable domain in full, with the rest retrieved from reference TRBV19 and TRBJ2-3, is DGGITQSPKYLFRKEGQNVTLSCEQNLNHDAMYWYRQDPGQGLRLIYYSQIVNDFQKGDIAEGYSVSREKKESFPLTVTSAQKNPTAFYLCASSGTSGTDTQYFGPGTRLTVL.

The rearrangement joins TRBV7-8 to TRBJ2-7, with TRBD2 matching over 10 bases. Looked up from germline, CDR1 is SGHVS and CDR2 is FQNEAQ. With V trimmed by 0 bases and J by 3 bases, 2 bases remained unmatched. This CDR3 comprises 15 residues. For the CDR3, the DNA is TGTGCCAGCAGCTTAGCTGGGACTAGCGTCTACGAGCAGTACTTC. Protein: CASSLAGTSVYEQYF.

The chain uses TRBV25-1 and TRBJ1-5; tentatively, D is TRBD1 (6 bases). Germline values: CDR1 MGHDK, CDR2 SYGVNS. V lost 3 bases and J lost 4, with 10 bases in between. The CDR3 is 14 residues long. Here the CDR3 reads CASSDRQVNQPQHF. The CDR3 nucleotides are TGTGCCAGCAGTGATAGACAGGTTAATCAGCCCCAGCATTTT.

The chain recombines TRBV12-3 or TRBV12-4 with TRBJ1-1, with D possibly matching TRBD1 (6 bases). Trimming pared 6 bases from V and 8 bases from J, leaving 10 bases between. The CDR3 loop spans 11 amino acids. As DNA, the CDR3 is TGTGCCAGCAGACACAGGGACGAAGCTTTCTTT. As protein: CASRHRDEAFF.

With respect to this clone: The same CDR3 can be traced to other DNA sequences in this sample. In DNA form, the CDR3 reads TGCGCCAGCAGCTTGACAGGTTCCTCCTACAATGAGCAGTTCTTC. Its translation: CASSLTGSSYNEQFF. The rearrangement uses TRBV5-1 and TRBJ2-1; D is perhaps TRBD1 (5 bases). Germline V gene lookup returns CDR1 SGHRS and CDR2 YFSETQ. This CDR3 contains 15 residues. V was cut by 1 base and J by 0 bases, with 8 bases left in between.

The gene calls are TRBV27 and TRBJ2-1; D not resolved. Trimming shortened V by 5 bases and J by 0 bases, and 17 bases separated the two germline ends. Germline lookup yields CDR1 MNHEY and CDR2 SMNVEV (reference sequence). CDR3 length equals 17 residues. CDR3 loop: CASSLPLAVGSYNEQFF. The CDR3 nucleotides are TGTGCCAGCAGTCTCCCTTTGGCGGTTGGCTCCTACAATGAGCAGTTCTTC.

This clone has more than one count but fewer than ten. The chain uses TRBV9 and TRBJ1-1; maybe TRBD1 (6 bases). V shed 5 bases and J shed 1 base, with 12 bases lying between them. The CDR3 sequence is 14 residues long. Germline V gene sequence: CDR1 SGDLS, CDR2 YYNGEE. The CDR3 coding sequence is TGTGCCAGCAGGGACCCGGGACAGAACACTGAAGCTTTCTTT. This translates into CASRDPGQNTEAFF.